The next 10 T cell receptor beta chains were all read from a single sample in a study of T cells in Graves' hyperthyroidism and ophthalmopathy. Using RNA transcripts as the source, TCR beta CDR3 regions were amplified. A first-round RT-PCR of the TCR CDR3 used the HTBI primer set. TCRdb reprocessed the multiplex PCR reads via MiXCR and lists one record per CDR3 protein. Among 600,000 or so distinct CDR3 sequences listed, about 16% were seen once. Source material: blood. The source of these receptors is a woman aged 30 to 39 with Graves' hyperthyroidism.

This clonotype has just a few counts. The genes are TRBV27 and TRBJ1-2; possibly TRBD1 for D (5 bases). In germline, CDR1 is MNHEY, CDR2 SMNVEV (reference sequence). The CDR3 extends over 12 amino acids. Trimming shortened V by 9 bases and J by 0 bases, and 8 bases separated the two germline ends. The DNA of the CDR3 is TGTGCCAGTTCGACAGCTAACTATGGCTACACCTTC. Amino acid sequence: CASSTANYGYTF.

This clonotype appeared once. The rearrangement uses TRBV7-6 and TRBJ1-2, with D maybe TRBD1 (5 bases). The CDR3 has 14 amino acids. CDR1 and CDR2 (germline): SGHVS, FNYEAQ. V was cut by 2 bases and J by 4 bases, with 11 bases left in between. The CDR3 is CASSLREGPYGYTF. Here the CDR3 DNA reads TGTGCCAGCAGCTTACGAGAGGGACCCTATGGCTACACCTTC.

This clonotype was picked up many times. The chain links TRBV5-1 to TRBJ2-4; 7 bases fit TRBD1. The trim removed 0 bases at V and 9 bases at J, leaving 12 bases unmatched. The CDR3 length is 16 residues. Germline CDR1 SGHRS, CDR2 YFSETQ. The CDR3 DNA reads TGCGCCAGCAGCTTGGAGCTGGGACAGACCTGGAGCATTCAGTACTTC. Protein sequence: CASSLELGQTWSIQYF.

Ten or more counts support this clonotype. CDR3 sequence: CASSLIDQPTGELFF. CDR3 bases: TGTGCCAGCAGCTTAATTGACCAGCCCACCGGGGAGCTGTTTTTT. The J gene is TRBJ2-2, the V gene TRBV13; no clear D. V lost 2 bases and J lost 4, with 11 bases in between. This CDR3 has 15 amino acids. The germline V gene has CDR1 PRHDT and CDR2 FYEKMQ (reference sequence).

The chain has TRBV13 and TRBJ1-3, with TRBD1 identical over 7 bases. Trimming took 5 bases from V and 0 from J; bases not matched to a gene: 1. This CDR3 region has 14 residues. In germline, CDR1 is PRHDT, CDR2 FYEKMQ (reference sequence). The CDR3 sequence is CASSDRDSGNTIYF. The CDR3 region has the DNA TGTGCCAGCAGCGACAGGGACTCTGGAAACACCATATATTTT.

To note about this clonotype: A much larger clonotype is one base distant, so this may be a read error. The genes are TRBV7-2 and TRBJ2-2; the D is unclear. The CDR3 spans 14 residues. CDR1 and CDR2 from the germline V gene are SGHTA and FQGNSA. The germline V and J ends were trimmed by 5 bases and 7 bases, with 14 bases remaining between them. CDR3: CASSQVSSVGELFF. In nucleotides, the CDR3 is TGTGCCAGCAGCCAAGTCTCGAGTGTCGGGGAGCTGTTTTTT.

Ten or more counts support this clonotype. The chain recombines TRBV7-3 with TRBJ2-6, with unresolved D. The V gene lost 5 bases and the J gene lost 0 bases, with 11 bases spanning the gap. CDR3 length equals 16 residues. CDR1 is SGHTA, CDR2 FQGTGA, per germline. CDR3 region: CASSQTGSSGANVLTF. CDR3 DNA: TGTGCCAGCAGCCAGACGGGCAGCTCTGGGGCCAACGTCCTGACTTTC.

This clonotype has a count of ten or more. The rearrangement links TRBV28 to TRBJ1-2; 7 nucleotides align to TRBD1. Looked up from germline, CDR1 is MDHEN and CDR2 is SYDVKM. The V gene end was trimmed by 5 bases and the J gene end by 4 bases; junction bases not matched to a gene: 10. CDR3 length equals 15 residues. The CDR3 DNA follows: TGTGCCAGCAGTCCCTCGACAGGGAGAGGCTATGGCTACACCTTC. Its protein is CASSPSTGRGYGYTF.

Concerning this clonotype: One base away lies a much larger clone, so this may be a sequencing read error. This chain links TRBV6-2 or TRBV6-3 with TRBJ2-1; D might be TRBD2 (7 bases). The CDR3 is 12 residues long. Germline CDR1 MNHEY, CDR2 SVGEGT. Between the trimmed V and J ends, which lost 8 bases and 9 bases, there was a span of 14 bases. CDR3 amino acids: CASGGAGSEQFF. Here the CDR3 DNA reads TGTGCCAGCGGGGGGGCCGGGAGTGAGCAGTTCTTC.

The V and J genes are TRBV27 and TRBJ1-3; weak D call: TRBD1 (5 bases). Trimming removed 8 bases from V and 0 bases from J, with 14 bases in between. This CDR3 is built from 15 residues. Germline assignment: CDR1 MNHEY and CDR2 SMNVEV (reference sequence). The CDR3 region has the DNA TGTGCCAGCGGCACGGGACGGAACTCTGGAAACACCATATATTTT. Residues: CASGTGRNSGNTIYF.